The rows below give T cell receptor beta chains drawn from one sample of a study of CD8+ T cells in alopecia areata. Repertoires were generated with immunoSEQ multiplex PCR, while TCRdb's copy carries only in-frame clones and drops some. The sample shows 100,000 to 120,000 clones, around 54% of them seen only once. This specimen consisted of CD4+ T cells sorted from blood, obtained at week 24, from a patient treated with tofacitinib. The receptors derive from a human donor with alopecia areata. The CDR3 runs from the conserved cysteine through the conserved F or W. A D gene is named only where the DNA matches it firmly. Not all rows give a size; the values are once, few, many and, for expanded clones, a class.

TRBJ2-6 NA TRBD1 TRBV18 TGTGCCAGCTCACCAATCTCGACAGGGGCGATCACGACTTTC CASSPISTGAITTF
TRBJ2-1 NA TRBD1 TRBV7-2 TGTGCCAGCACCTGGGGACAGAGCTCCTACAATGAGCAGTTCTTC CASTWGQSSYNEQFF
TRBJ2-1 NA TRBD1 TRBV5-1 TGCGCCAGCAGCTTGGCAGGGGGCTCTTTCAGCAATGAGCAGTTCTTC CASSLAGGSFSNEQFF
TRBJ2-7 NA NA TRBV30 TGTGCCTGGACTCAGGGAAGGGGAGGCGAGCAGTACTTC CAWTQGRGGEQYF
TRBJ1-1 few NA TRBV5-6 TGTGCCAGCAGCTCGGGACGGAAGAACACTGAAGCTTTCTTT CASSSGRKNTEAFF
TRBJ1-1 NA NA TRBV19 TGTGCCAGCCGACAGTATTCGAACACTGAAGCTTTCTTT CASRQYSNTEAFF
TRBJ1-1 NA NA TRBV30 TGTGCCTGGAGCGCAGGACCCGGGGTATCCTCCACTGAAGCTTTCTTT CAWSAGPGVSSTEAFF
TRBJ2-7 few NA TRBV18 TGTGCCAGCTCACCGACAGACTACGAGCAGTACTTC CASSPTDYEQYF
TRBJ1-6 NA TRBD1 TRBV29-1 TGCAGCGTTCACAGGGGCAGGGGGTTTATAGGGTCCTATAATTCACCCCTCCACTTT CSVHRGRGFIGSYNSPLHF
TRBJ2-5 NA NA TRBV6-5 TGTGCCAGCACCGCTCGACCCAGCGGGGAGACCCAGTACTTC CASTARPSGETQYF
TRBJ2-1 NA NA TRBV6-5 TGTGCCAGCAGGTACTCTAGTGCGAGCACTGAGCAGTTCTTC CASRYSSASTEQFF
TRBJ2-7 NA NA TRBV19 TGTGCCAGTACTCATACGGACAGAACCTACGAGCAGTACTTC CASTHTDRTYEQYF
TRBJ2-7 few NA TRBV29-1 TGCAGCGTTTCGGCGGGCACGGGCAGGAGCTACGAGCAGTACTTC CSVSAGTGRSYEQYF
TRBJ1-1 NA TRBD1 TRBV7-8 TGTGCCAGCAGCCCTCGGGACAGGGTGTCGGCTTTCTTT CASSPRDRVSAFF
TRBJ2-5 NA NA TRBV25-1 TGTGCCAGCAGTGTTCTTGGCAGAAACCAAGAGACCCAGTACTTC CASSVLGRNQETQYF
TRBJ2-7 few TRBD2 TRBV6-5 TGTGCCAGCAGTTACTCAACTAGCGGGGCCTACGAGCAGTACTTC CASSYSTSGAYEQYF
TRBJ1-5 NA NA TRBV6-5 TGTGCCAGCAGTGCCGCTAGTAGCAATCAGCCCCAGCATTTT CASSAASSNQPQHF
TRBJ2-3 NA TRBD2 TRBV29-1 TGCAGCACTTGGGACTACGGGAGCACAGATACGCAGTATTTT CSTWDYGSTDTQYF